This T cell receptor (beta chain) came from a study of stem cell transplantation in POMP-related autoinflammatory disease (dated by TCRdb to the early 2020s). The study in broad terms: The study hypothesis was that defective thymoproteasomes impair MHC class I-dependent CD8+ T-cell differentiation and positive selection, which skews the TRB repertoire. The effect of POMP deficiency on T-cell receptor beta repertoire diversity and CDR3 characteristics was assessed using high-throughput TRB sequencing. Before transplant, CD4+ naive T-cell skewing, low CD8+ T-cell proportions, and reduced T-cell cytokine secretion were observed in patients. DNA chimerism analysis after transplant demonstrated 100% donor engraftment of neutrophils and platelets for up to one year. Results the study describes overall, beyond this receptor: Statistical significance for the trend toward lower diversity and increased clonality in PRAID patients was reached only for regulatory T cells. Across all analyzed T-cell subsets, PRAID patients showed a trend toward higher clonality and lower TRB diversity. The number of unique TRB V-J gene pairings was restricted in PRAID patients.

Compared with germline, V lacks 6 bases and J lacks 2 bases; bases without a gene match: 0. CDR1 and CDR2, per the germline V gene (reference sequence), are MNHEY and SMNVEV. CDR3 length: 12 amino acids, cysteine to phenylalanine. Of all the DNA, just the CDR3 is kept, 36 bases in frame from base 1. This specimen's time point label, per the study, means: after hematopoietic stem cell transplant. PRAID featured prominent immunodeficiency alongside autoinflammation. Before TRB sequencing, the T-cell subsets, namely conventional T cells, CD8+ T cells, regulatory T cells, and T follicular helper cells, were sorted. On this clone: Its specific antigen is unknown. Per-nucleotide qualities are absent, and no much larger clonotype sits a single base away.

The library was built by means of the immunoSEQ multiplex PCR assay. The authors' analysis ran thus. Repertoire diversity was quantified with Shannon entropy, accounting for clonal size distribution. The Gini-Simpson index (Simpson_1-D) served as the measure of how unequally clonotypes were distributed. In TCRdb, the immuneACCESS table is reduced to in-frame sequences with V and J assigned. These tables do not hold every clone; where another copy was compared, an unresolved V gene accounts for under half, and the others remain unexplained. For V, J and clone size, that table is used; D and trimming come from the DNA. Across this sample there are tens of thousands of clones, with approximately 91% seen only once. The ten largest account for roughly 0.7% of the sample.

This sequence uses TRBV27 and TRBJ2-7, and 8 bases in between align with TRBD2. The clonotype comes from a human patient with POMP-related autoinflammation and immune dysregulation (PRAID). In patients who had a transplant, some T cells may come from the graft donor. Source: CD4+ T cells from PBMCs, taken after stem cell transplantation. CDR3 reads: CASRGLAYEQYF. The DNA reads as follows: TGTGCCAGCAGGGGACTAGCCTACGAGCAGTACTTC.